These 2 T cell receptor beta chains were sequenced from one sample in a study of CD8+ T cells in alopecia areata. Treatment denoted: oral pan-JAK inhibitor, 5-10 mg twice daily. cDNA reverse transcribed from extracted RNA served as the sequencing template. Sequenced by immunoSEQ multiplex PCR; TCRdb stores in-frame clones only, minus some. The table includes fewer than 250,000 clones, around 65% detected once. The sequencing used CD4+ T cells sorted from blood, collected at week 4, from a patient treated with tofacitinib. These receptors all stem from a human donor with alopecia areata.

This clone was counted a single time. The V and J genes are TRBV4-1 and TRBJ2-7; 11 positions agree with TRBD2. The CDR3 spans 16 residues. J lost 5 bases, V lost 4 bases, and 10 bases had no gene match. Germline CDR1 and CDR2: MGHRA and YSYEKL. The CDR3 is CASSLQLAGAPHEQYF. The DNA of the CDR3 is TGCGCCAGCAGCCTACAACTAGCGGGGGCCCCCCACGAGCAGTACTTC.

This clone was detected ten times or more. The V call is TRBV7-8, the J call TRBJ1-1; TRBD1 is a possible D gene (5 bases). Germline values: CDR1 SGHVS, CDR2 FQNEAQ. The CDR3 totals 15 residues. The V end was cut by 2 bases, the J end by 4 bases, with 14 bases between. The CDR3 is CASSLQRFGGTEAFF. The CDR3, as DNA: TGTGCCAGCAGCTTACAAAGGTTTGGGGGCACTGAAGCTTTCTTT. The whole variable domain, remainder taken from reference TRBV7-8 and TRBJ1-1, is GAGVSQSPRYKVAKRGQDVALRCDPISGHVSLFWYQQALGQGPEFLTYFQNEAQLDKSGLPSDRFFAERPEGSVSTLKIQRTQQEDSAVYLCASSLQRFGGTEAFFGQGTRLTVV.